The 32 T cell receptor beta chains presented below share a single source sample, sequenced in a study of spatial heterogeneity in lung cancer. Using its own MiXCR run on the 5' RACE reads, TCRdb lists one record per CDR3 protein. The table has 900 to 1,300 distinct CDR3 sequences, 25% to 30% seen once. Regarding time point: sample taken at primary tumor resection. No cell sorting; template was whole RNA from tumor, lung tissue or PBMC. Sequenced here: PBMCs, sampled at surgery. These receptors were collected from a female donor with early-stage non-small cell lung cancer.

This clonotype appeared a few times. This beta chain turned up in a library designed for alpha chains; as an off-target read, its abundance says little. This chain joins TRBV5-1 and TRBJ1-1, with a possible D match to TRBD1 (5 bases). Germline values: CDR1 SGHRS, CDR2 YFSETQ. This CDR3 is built from 14 residues. Deletions cut 2 bases from V and 2 bases from J, with 10 bases between. The DNA for the CDR3 is TGCGCCAGCAGCTTATACCGGGACAACACTGAAGCTTTCTTT. Translated, it gives CASSLYRDNTEAFF.

Concerning this clonotype itself: With the library built for alpha chains, this beta chain is off target and its frequency is not meaningful. The V and J genes are TRBV2 and TRBJ2-6; D not resolved. The CDR3 contains 14 residues. The V and J ends lost 6 bases and 2 bases respectively, with 8 bases between them. Germline-derived CDR1 and CDR2 are SNHLY and FYNNEI. The CDR3 nucleotides read TGTGCCAGCAGCCAGAACGCTGGGGCCAACGTCCTGACTTTC. The encoded protein is CASSQNAGANVLTF.

With respect to this clonotype: Because the library targeted alpha chains, this beta chain is an off-target read whose size means little. The rearrangement links TRBV7-6 to TRBJ2-1; D is ambiguous. The CDR3 totals 13 residues. Germline V gene lookup returns CDR1 SGHVS and CDR2 FNYEAQ. V lost 2 bases and J 4 bases, leaving 6 bases between the germline ends. The CDR3 DNA is TGTGCCAGCAGCTTACGACTTTACAATGAGCAGTTCTTC. Translation gives CASSLRLYNEQFF.

This clonotype is a singleton in its sample. This beta chain is an unintended read in a library built for alpha chains; its size means little. This chain joins TRBV3-1 and TRBJ2-3; a possible D gene is TRBD2 (6 bases). Germline V gene lookup returns CDR1 LGHDT and CDR2 YNNKEL (reference sequence). V dropped 2 bases and J dropped 9 bases, with 15 bases sitting between them. The CDR3 covers 14 residues. The CDR3 reads CASSQMGGGQTQYF. The CDR3 DNA reads as TGTGCCAGCAGCCAAATGGGAGGAGGACAAACGCAGTATTTT.

This clonotype is termed hyperexpanded. Because this beta chain is a stray read in a library intended to capture alpha chains, its abundance should not be given much weight. V gene TRBV20-1 combines with J gene TRBJ2-5; tentatively, D is TRBD1 (6 bases). This CDR3 contains 13 residues. V lost 7 bases and J 4 bases, leaving 16 bases between the germline ends. Germline V gives CDR1 DFQATT, CDR2 SNEGSKA (reference sequence). The CDR3 sequence: CSGRDIGPETQYF. The DNA of the CDR3 is TGCAGTGGCCGGGACATAGGGCCAGAGACCCAGTACTTC.

Remarks on this clonotype: Because the library targeted alpha chains, this beta chain is an off-target read whose size means little. V and J are TRBV24-1 and TRBJ2-2; D gene ambiguous. Trimming removed 10 bases from V and 2 bases from J, with 10 bases in between. There are 13 residues in the CDR3. CDR1 is KGHDR and CDR2 is SFDVKD in the germline V gene. This CDR3 reads CATSPSNTGELFF. CDR3 coding DNA: TGTGCCACGTCCCCAAGTAACACCGGGGAGCTGTTTTTT.

In the case of this clonotype: In a library made to pick up alpha chains, this beta chain is a stray read with a size that means little. The chain has TRBV7-2 and TRBJ2-2, with D unclear. The V end was cut by 4 bases, the J end by 1 base, with 1 base between. The V gene's germline CDR1 is SGHTA and CDR2 FQGNSA. The CDR3 runs to 12 residues. The chain's CDR3 is CASSWNTGELFF. Here the CDR3 DNA reads TGTGCCAGCAGCTGGAACACCGGGGAGCTGTTTTTT.

Worth noting for this clonotype: Since the library was made to target alpha chains, this beta chain is a stray read and its abundance is not meaningful. The J gene is TRBJ2-1, the V gene TRBV20-1; D tentatively reads TRBD1 or TRBD2 (5 bases each). CDR1 and CDR2 from the germline V gene are DFQATT and SNEGSKA (reference sequence). V lost 3 bases and J lost 0, with 12 bases in between. The CDR3 loop spans 15 amino acids. The CDR3 spells CSASSRDASYNEQFF. DNA for the CDR3: TGCAGTGCTAGTAGCCGGGACGCCTCCTACAATGAGCAGTTCTTC.

By sample fraction, this clonotype is large. Since the library was made to target alpha chains, this beta chain is a stray read and its abundance is not meaningful. J is TRBJ2-7 and V is TRBV7-9; possible D gene TRBD2, 5 bases. Trimming removed 5 bases at V and 4 bases at J, with 12 bases between. Germline assignment: CDR1 SEHNR and CDR2 FQNEAQ (reference sequence). The CDR3 sequence is 13 residues long. The CDR3 protein is CASSSGRIYEQYF. The CDR3 nucleotides are TGTGCCAGCAGCAGCGGAAGGATTTACGAGCAGTACTTC.

In its sample, this clonotype is large. Little can be read into the size of this beta chain, an off-target read in a library designed for alpha chains. The chain recombines TRBV6-2 or TRBV6-3 with TRBJ2-1; 13 nucleotides align to TRBD2. V gave up 6 bases and J gave up 9 bases; unmatched junction bases: 8. Germline CDR1 reads MNHEY; CDR2 reads SVGEGT. The CDR3 runs 15 residues. CDR3 residues: CASRETSGRSIEQFF. Here the CDR3 DNA reads TGTGCCAGCAGGGAGACTAGCGGGAGGTCCATTGAGCAGTTCTTC.

Points on this clonotype: Because this beta chain is a stray read in a library intended to capture alpha chains, its abundance should not be given much weight. J is TRBJ2-7 and V is TRBV10-3; 9 bases are shared with TRBD2. Unmatched junction bases numbered 10, after V lost 0 bases and J lost 4 bases. CDR3 length equals 17 residues. Germline lookup yields CDR1 ENHRY and CDR2 SYGVKD. The CDR3 loop is CAISESRVSGRGYEQYF. The DNA of the CDR3 is TGTGCCATCAGTGAGTCGCGCGTTAGCGGGAGAGGGTACGAGCAGTACTTC.

Remarks on this clonotype: This beta chain represents an off-target read in a library built for alpha chains; its size is of limited meaning. The chain recombines TRBV10-2 with TRBJ2-1, with 8 bases fitting TRBD2. The CDR3 sequence is 13 residues long. V trimming: 6 bases; J trimming: 7 bases; junction bases outside the gene matches: 5. Germline V gene sequence: CDR1 WSHSY, CDR2 SAAADI. The CDR3, as DNA: TGCGCCAGCAGGCCGACTAGCGTAAATGAGCAGTTCTTC. Its protein product is CASRPTSVNEQFF.

This clonotype showed up just a few times. This beta chain was picked up by a library intended for alpha chains and is off target, so its count carries little meaning. The chain carries TRBV28 and TRBJ2-7; 9 bases align to TRBD1. The germline V gene encodes CDR1 MDHEN and CDR2 SYDVKM. V lost 6 bases and J lost 3; bases outside the gene matches: 6. The CDR3 consists of 14 residues. The CDR3 is CASRFGQGNYEQYF. The DNA for the CDR3 is TGTGCCAGCAGGTTCGGACAGGGGAACTACGAGCAGTACTTC.

Only a few counts were recorded for this clonotype. This beta chain is an off-target read within a library intended for alpha chains, so its frequency means little. CDR3: CASSLTGTTTDTQYF. CDR3 bases: TGTGCCAGCAGTCTCACCGGGACTACCACAGATACGCAGTATTTT. The chain carries TRBV7-2 and TRBJ2-3, with 7 positions matching TRBD2. CDR3 length: 15 amino acids. Trimming at V came to 6 bases and at J to 2 bases, leaving 8 bases not matched to a gene. Germline-derived CDR1 and CDR2 are SGHTA and FQGNSA.

This clonotype is classed as large. This beta chain represents an off-target read in a library built for alpha chains; its size is of limited meaning. This sequence joins TRBV7-9 and TRBJ1-6; D not resolved. CDR3 length: 12 residues. Germline values: CDR1 SEHNR, CDR2 FQNEAQ (reference sequence). Between the trimmed V and J ends, which lost 5 bases and 13 bases, there was a span of 12 bases. CDR3 region: CASSPNRLPLHF. The CDR3 nucleotides are TGTGCCAGCAGCCCTAACCGGCTCCCCCTCCACTTT.

This clonotype is labeled large. Since the library was made to target alpha chains, this beta chain is a stray read and its abundance is not meaningful. The rearrangement uses TRBV25-1 and TRBJ1-1, with D uncertain. Trimming cost V 5 bases and J 1 base, with 11 bases left between them. The CDR3 is 14 residues long. CDR1 MGHDK and CDR2 SYGVNS come from the germline V gene. This CDR3 is CASSRNVANTEAFF. The CDR3 DNA sequence: TGTGCCAGCAGTCGAAATGTTGCGAACACTGAAGCTTTCTTT.

Of note for this clonotype: This beta chain turned up in a library designed for alpha chains; as an off-target read, its abundance says little. The chain recombines TRBV3-1 with TRBJ2-3, with D perhaps matching TRBD2 (6 bases). CDR1 LGHDT and CDR2 YNNKEL come from the germline V gene (reference sequence). The CDR3 extends over 15 amino acids. V lost 1 base, J lost 8 bases, and 16 bases lay in between. CDR3 DNA sequence: TGTGCCAGCAGCCAAGGTAGCGGCCCTCGAGGTACGCAGTATTTT. This encodes CASSQGSGPRGTQYF.

Of note for this clonotype: This beta chain is a stray sequence in a library constructed for alpha chains; its clone size is not meaningful. The rearrangement links TRBV7-9 to TRBJ1-6; no definite D call. The germline V and J ends were trimmed by 1 base and 12 bases, with 13 bases remaining between them. Germline V gives CDR1 SEHNR, CDR2 FQNEAQ (reference sequence). The CDR3 is 14 residues long. The CDR3 DNA is TGTGCCAGCAGCTTAGAGTCGAATTGGGAACCCCTCCACTTT. Its protein product is CASSLESNWEPLHF.

This clonotype turned up a few times. This beta chain is an unintended read in a library built for alpha chains; its size means little. The rearrangement uses TRBV10-3 and TRBJ2-2, with D perhaps assigned TRBD1 or TRBD2 (5 bases each). CDR3 length: 13 residues. Germline V gives CDR1 ENHRY, CDR2 SYGVKD. The CDR3 region has the DNA TGTGCTGCCGGGACGGTGAACACCGGGGAGCTGTTTTTT. This gives the protein CAAGTVNTGELFF.

This clonotype has only a few counts. This beta chain was picked up by a library intended for alpha chains and is off target, so its count carries little meaning. This chain joins TRBV5-1 and TRBJ2-7; D remains unclear. The CDR3 runs 15 residues. Trimming pared 4 bases from V and 4 bases from J, leaving 18 bases between. CDR1 and CDR2 from the germline V gene are SGHRS and YFSETQ. The CDR3 DNA is TGCGCCAGCAGCCCCCGGGCTTCGGAAGGATACGAGCAGTACTTC. Its translation is CASSPRASEGYEQYF.

This clonotype was observed a handful of times. A library made for alpha chains picked up this beta chain off target, so its size means little. The V call is TRBV23-1, the J call TRBJ2-7; D unresolved. TRBV23-1 is flagged as an ORF with uncertain function. The CDR3 totals 15 residues. V lost 10 bases and J 5 bases, leaving 24 bases between the germline ends. The CDR3 loop is CATTLHPVVCDEQYV. The CDR3 region has the DNA TGCGCCACCACCCTCCATCCCGTAGTTTGCGACGAGCAGTACGTC.

About this clonotype itself: This beta chain lies outside the target of a library built for alpha chains; its clone size means little. This chain connects TRBV4-3 to TRBJ2-3; tentatively, D is TRBD2 (7 bases). CDR3 size: 18 residues. The V gene's germline CDR1 is LGHNA and CDR2 YSLEER. Trimming took 0 bases from V and 2 from J, leaving 18 bases between them. The CDR3 loop reads CASSQEGRGRDLTDTQYF. Here the CDR3 DNA reads TGCGCCAGCAGCCAAGAGGGGAGGGGGAGAGACCTCACAGATACGCAGTATTTT.

On this clonotype: A library prepared for alpha chains yielded this beta chain as an off-target read; its size is of little meaning. This chain joins TRBV6-5 and TRBJ2-4; no clear D. The V end was cut by 4 bases, the J end by 1 base, with 5 bases between. Germline loops: CDR1 MNHEY, CDR2 SVGAGI. The CDR3 spans 13 residues. CDR3 sequence reads: CASSLDAKNIQYF. CDR3 DNA: TGTGCCAGCAGTTTGGACGCCAAAAACATTCAGTACTTC.

This clonotype showed up just once. This beta chain is an unintended read in a library built for alpha chains; its size means little. J is TRBJ2-6 and V is TRBV5-1, with D perhaps TRBD2 (5 bases). CDR1 is SGHRS, CDR2 YFSETQ, per germline. V lost 4 bases to trimming and J lost 0 bases, with 8 bases between them. The CDR3 runs 15 residues. The CDR3 is CASSHGNSGANVLTF. The CDR3, as DNA: TGCGCCAGCAGCCACGGGAACTCTGGGGCCAACGTCCTGACTTTC. Full variable domain (remainder filled in from reference TRBV5-1 and TRBJ2-6): KAGVTQTPRYLIKTRGQQVTLSCSPISGHRSVSWYQQTPGQGLQFLFEYFSETQRNKGNFPGRFSGRQFSNSRSEMNVSTLELGDSALYLCASSHGNSGANVLTFGAGSRLTVL.

This clonotype was picked up a small number of times. The library was designed around alpha chains, so this beta chain is a stray read whose abundance carries little weight. V is TRBV27 and J is TRBJ2-2; D is undetermined. CDR1 is MNHEY, CDR2 SMNVEV, per germline (reference sequence). Trimming cost V 0 bases and J 4 bases, with 3 bases left between them. CDR3 length equals 13 residues. Here the CDR3 DNA reads TGTGCCAGCAGTTTATCGGCCACCGGGGAGCTGTTTTTT. This gives the protein CASSLSATGELFF.

Concerning this clonotype: This beta chain came through as a stray read in a library set up for alpha chains, and its size says little. V and J are TRBV20-1 and TRBJ2-1; 9 bases align to TRBD1. Losses at the gene ends were 6 bases for V and 4 bases for J; bases not matched to a gene: 13. CDR3 size: 16 residues. Germline V lookup: CDR1 DFQATT, CDR2 SNEGSKA (reference sequence). This CDR3 is CSATTGAGQGYNEQFF. CDR3 sequence (DNA): TGCAGTGCCACTACGGGGGCGGGACAGGGTTACAATGAGCAGTTCTTC.

In its sample, this clonotype is large (0.1 to 1%). Little can be read into the size of this beta chain, an off-target read in a library designed for alpha chains. CDR3 protein: CSVVGTGAYEQYF. The CDR3 coding sequence is TGCAGCGTTGTCGGGACAGGGGCCTACGAGCAGTACTTC. The V and J genes are TRBV29-1 and TRBJ2-7, with 10 bases fitting TRBD1. Trimming cost V 4 bases and J 2 bases; bases outside gene matches: 2. This CDR3 is 13 amino acids long. Germline V CDR1 and CDR2: SQVTM, ANQGSEA.

A word on this clonotype: This beta chain slipped into a library made for alpha chains as a stray read, so its size is not meaningful. The CDR3 sequence is CASSPPLAGPRDTQYF. In DNA, the CDR3 is TGTGCCAGCAGTCCCCCCCTAGCGGGCCCGAGGGATACGCAGTATTTT. The V call is TRBV12-3 or TRBV12-4, the J call TRBJ2-3; 8 bases agree with TRBD2. V lost 5 bases, J lost 6 bases, and 13 bases stayed unmatched. The CDR3 has 16 residues.

In its sample, this clonotype is large. This beta chain is a stray read from a library made for alpha chains; its abundance is not meaningful. The genes are TRBV6-6 and TRBJ2-1; TRBD2 matches 7 bases. The junction had 6 bases not matched to a gene; V was cut back by 3 bases and J by 10 bases. The germline V gene has CDR1 MNHNY and CDR2 SVGAGI (reference sequence). This CDR3 has 13 residues. CDR3 in DNA: TGTGCCAGCAGTTATGCGGGAGCCGGAGAGCAGTTCTTC. Its protein is CASSYAGAGEQFF.

To note about this clonotype: With the library built for alpha chains, this beta chain is off target and its frequency is not meaningful. The chain has TRBV10-3 and TRBJ1-4, with a possible D match to TRBD1 (5 bases). Between the trimmed V and J ends, which lost 3 bases and 8 bases, there was a span of 13 bases. This CDR3 has 14 amino acids. CDR1 ENHRY and CDR2 SYGVKD come from the germline V gene. The CDR3 bases are TGTGCCATCAGTGAAGACAGCCTGGGAGAAAAACTGTTTTTT. Amino acid sequence: CAISEDSLGEKLFF.

Note on this clonotype: This beta chain appears as a stray read in a library generated for alpha chains; its size is not informative. The chain employs TRBV20-1 and TRBJ2-5; D gene unclear. CDR1 and CDR2 (germline): DFQATT, SNEGSKA (reference sequence). The V gene lost 3 bases and the J gene lost 4 bases, with 9 bases spanning the gap. The CDR3 contains 12 residues. The CDR3: CSASRQAETQYF. In DNA, the CDR3 is TGCAGTGCTAGTCGGCAAGCAGAGACCCAGTACTTC.

A note on this clonotype: Because this beta chain is a stray read in a library intended to capture alpha chains, its abundance should not be given much weight. The rearrangement uses TRBV20-1 and TRBJ1-3; D ambiguous. Between the trimmed V and J ends, which lost 3 bases and 9 bases, there was a span of 9 bases. Germline V CDR1 and CDR2: DFQATT, SNEGSKA (reference sequence). The length of the CDR3 is 11 residues. The chain's CDR3 is CSARIGGTIYF. For the CDR3, the DNA is TGCAGTGCTAGGATAGGTGGCACCATATATTTT.